This T cell receptor beta chain was found in a study of cytomegalovirus exposure and HLA in healthy donors (dated by TCRdb to the late 2010s). Turning to the overall study: A later analysis indicated that the roughly 130 validation repertoires were generated on the platform also employed for the approximately 690 repertoires of the first cohort. The study aimed to test whether signatures of past pathogen exposure could be identified by cataloging public T cell receptors. In addition to the first cohort of 500 to 850 subjects, a separate validation cohort of some 120 different subjects was used. High-throughput TCR immunosequencing, statistical association of individual TCRs with disease status, and machine learning were combined to predict cytomegalovirus infection status.

The full study reports these points: Most TCR sequences were observed very rarely across donors, whereas some public TCRs were present in many individuals. According to the authors, the approach could potentially be generalized to other disease states and immunological phenotypes. The classifier was reported to diagnose cytomegalovirus status with high specificity and sensitivity in both the original cohort and the validation cohort. Of the cluster scores, roughly 95% were above 0 in a later analysis, which found that TCRs clustered in the first cohort also tended to co-occur in the 110 or so validation repertoires. In vitro tests confirmed that a few of the cytomegalovirus-associated TCR beta chains recognize cytomegalovirus antigens. A total of fewer than 200 TCR beta chains were listed by the study as associated with cytomegalovirus. The validation cohort had no HLA typing available for a later analysis, so co-occurrence within that cohort was assessed over all 110 or so repertoires.

CDR1 is given as LNHDA and CDR2 as SQIVND, both from the germline V gene (reference sequence). Trimming removed 2 bases from V and 0 bases from J, leaving 8 bases between the germline ends. The CDR3, from cysteine to phenylalanine, totals 15 residues. The CDR3 DNA has 45 bases and is translated from base 1. The donors belonged to the validation cohort of 90 to 150 subjects, which was separate from the roughly 670-subject first cohort. Worth noting for this clone: Its cognate antigen has yet to be identified. The input lacks base qualities; no much larger clone sits a single base away.

The library was made by the immunoSEQ multiplex PCR assay. Regarding the original processing steps: A statistical classification framework was developed to diagnose cytomegalovirus status using the catalog of TCR beta chain sequences. In TCRdb, the immuneACCESS table is reduced to in-frame sequences with V and J assigned. These tables do not hold every clone; where another copy was compared, an unresolved V gene accounts for under half, and the others remain unexplained. Clonal size and the V and J genes are those of that table, whereas D and trimming came from the DNA. For this sample there are some 220,000 clones; around nine tenths appear just once. 0.8% to 1.2% of the sample goes to the ten largest clones.

The sequence was collected from a woman between 18 and 29 years old in good health and CMV-seronegative. The rearranged chain carries TRBV19 and TRBJ1-5; the D gene cannot be resolved reliably. The material sequenced was PBMCs. The nucleotide sequence reads as follows: TGTGCCAGTAGTATATCCACCTATAGCAATCAGCCCCAGCATTTT. This is translated as CASSISTYSNQPQHF.